Each of the 6 T cell receptor beta chains below was sequenced from the same sample in a study of cytomegalovirus exposure and HLA in healthy donors. Primers for the PCR totalled 60 Vbeta and 13 Jbeta. Sequenced by immunoSEQ multiplex PCR; TCRdb stores in-frame clones only, minus some. The table shows tens of thousands of clones, with 72% occurring only once. The sample comprised PBMCs. These receptor sequences come from a woman in her thirties or forties in good health and CMV-seropositive.

This chain joins TRBV6-5 and TRBJ1-6; TRBD1 matches 9 bases. Germline CDR1 MNHEY, CDR2 SVGAGI. Trimming cost V 2 bases and J 11 bases; bases outside gene matches: 4. The CDR3 has 14 residues. In DNA, the CDR3 is TGTGCCAGCAGTTACAGACAGGGGGAGACACCCCTCCACTTT. It specifies CASSYRQGETPLHF.

This clone was recorded a few times. The identical CDR3 is also encoded by other nucleotide sequences in the sample. The J gene is TRBJ1-6, the V gene TRBV10-3, with D possibly TRBD1 on 6 matching bases. The ends were cut back, 3 bases at V and 7 bases at J, with 7 bases in the middle. CDR3 length: 13 amino acids. Germline V CDR1 and CDR2: ENHRY, SYGVKD. CDR3 loop: CAISEQGNSPLHF. The DNA of the CDR3 is TGTGCCATCAGTGAACAGGGAAATTCACCCCTCCACTTT.

This rearrangement joins TRBV10-2 to TRBJ1-1; 7 bases are a match to TRBD1. V trimming: 5 bases; J trimming: 1 base; junction bases outside the gene matches: 7. This CDR3 region has 15 residues. Germline-derived CDR1 and CDR2 are WSHSY and SAAADI. The CDR3 region has the DNA TGCGCCAGCAGTAGACAATGGACAGGGAACACTGAAGCTTTCTTT. Translated, it gives CASSRQWTGNTEAFF.

The V and J genes are TRBV28 and TRBJ2-7, with TRBD2 matching over 7 bases. V shed 5 bases, J shed 3 bases, and the junction held 10 bases outside the gene matches. The CDR3 consists of 15 residues. The germline V gene has CDR1 MDHEN and CDR2 SYDVKM. DNA of the CDR3: TGTGCCAGCAGTGGCCCGACTAGCTCAAACTACGAGCAGTACTTC. Its protein product is CASSGPTSSNYEQYF.

This clone has only a few counts. This chain uses TRBV5-4 with TRBJ1-4; tentative D call: TRBD1 (5 bases). V lost 4 bases to trimming and J lost 4 bases, with 11 bases between them. The CDR3 runs to 14 residues. Germline lookup yields CDR1 SGHNT and CDR2 YYREEE (reference sequence). CDR3 bases: TGTGCCAGCAGCCAGGGAAGTAATAATGAAAAACTGTTTTTT. Protein: CASSQGSNNEKLFF.

Only a few counts were recorded for this clone. CDR3 loop: CASSYSKTTHGNEQFF. The CDR3 DNA follows: TGTGCCAGCAGTTACTCGAAGACTACCCACGGCAATGAGCAGTTCTTC. The chain recombines TRBV6-5 with TRBJ2-1; TRBD2 is a possible D gene (5 bases). The V end lost 0 bases, the J end lost 6 bases, and 15 bases lay between the germline ends. CDR1 is MNHEY and CDR2 is SVGAGI in the germline V gene. The CDR3 runs 16 residues.